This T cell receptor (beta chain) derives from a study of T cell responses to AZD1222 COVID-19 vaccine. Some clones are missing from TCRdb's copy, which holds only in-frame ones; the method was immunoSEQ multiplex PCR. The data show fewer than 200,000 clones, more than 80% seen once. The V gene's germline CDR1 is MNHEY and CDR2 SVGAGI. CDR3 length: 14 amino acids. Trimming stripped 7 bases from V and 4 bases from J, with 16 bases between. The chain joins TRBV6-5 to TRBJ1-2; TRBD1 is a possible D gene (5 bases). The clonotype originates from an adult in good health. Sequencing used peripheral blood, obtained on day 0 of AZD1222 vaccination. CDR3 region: CASTWGRTSYGYTF. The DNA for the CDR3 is TGTGCCAGCACCTGGGGACGGACGAGCTATGGCTACACCTTC.